This T cell receptor (beta chain) was captured by sequencing in a study of beta chain features in type 1 diabetes. Study-level results: More deletions and fewer insertions at VDJ junctions were seen in type 1 diabetes patients.

V lost 2 bases and J lost 0, with 5 bases in between. This CDR3 comprises 15 residues. Germline assignment: CDR1 LGHNA and CDR2 YSLEER. Every isolated RNA sample was fully reverse transcribed, so sequencing captured expressed TCRB transcripts. Using immunoSEQ multiplex PCR, the repertoire was profiled, and TCRdb retains in-frame clones only, with some absent. The sample holds under 900,000 clones, around a sixth seen once. Of note for this clone: Antigen: not known.

This TCR came from a woman aged 18-35 years in good health. Sequenced material: naive CD4+ T cells from blood. The J gene is TRBJ2-6, the V gene TRBV4-3; D remains ambiguous. This CDR3 is CASSQSGSGANVLTF. CDR3 DNA: TGCGCCAGCAGCCAATCAGGCTCTGGGGCCAACGTCCTGACTTTC.